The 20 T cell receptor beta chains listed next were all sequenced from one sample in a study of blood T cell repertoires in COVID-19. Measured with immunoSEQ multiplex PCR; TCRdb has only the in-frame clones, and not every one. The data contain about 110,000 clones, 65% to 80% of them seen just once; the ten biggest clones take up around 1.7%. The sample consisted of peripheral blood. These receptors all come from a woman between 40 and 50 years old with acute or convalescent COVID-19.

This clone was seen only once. For the CDR3, the DNA is TGTGCCAGCAGCCAAAGTATAACAGTCCTCTATGGCTACACCTTC. This sequence encodes CASSQSITVLYGYTF. The rearrangement links TRBV3-1 (or the pseudogene TRBV3-2) to TRBJ1-2; D is unresolved. The length of the CDR3 is 15 residues. The germline gives CDR1 LGHDT, CDR2 YNNKEL (reference sequence). V gave up 2 bases and J gave up 4 bases, with 14 bases separating them.

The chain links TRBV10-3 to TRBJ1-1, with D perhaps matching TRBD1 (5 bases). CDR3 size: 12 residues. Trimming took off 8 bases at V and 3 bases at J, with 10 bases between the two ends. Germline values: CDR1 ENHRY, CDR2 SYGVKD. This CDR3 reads CAIRGEYTEAFF. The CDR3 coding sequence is TGTGCCATCCGGGGGGAGTACACTGAAGCTTTCTTT.

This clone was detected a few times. This CDR3 reads CASSFGDSLTNSYNSPLHF. CDR3 sequence (DNA): TGTGCCAGCAGTTTTGGGGACAGCTTAACTAACTCCTATAATTCACCCCTCCACTTT. J is TRBJ1-6 and V is TRBV28, with 7 positions matching TRBD1. The CDR3 has 19 residues. The V segment lost 3 bases and the J segment 0 bases; nucleotides outside the gene matches: 11. CDR1 is MDHEN and CDR2 is SYDVKM in the germline V gene.

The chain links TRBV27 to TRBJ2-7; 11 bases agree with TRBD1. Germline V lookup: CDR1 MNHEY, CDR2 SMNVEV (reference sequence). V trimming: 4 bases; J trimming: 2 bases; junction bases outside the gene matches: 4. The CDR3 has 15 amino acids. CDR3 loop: CASSSPGQGAYEQYF. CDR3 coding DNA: TGTGCCAGCAGTTCGCCGGGACAGGGGGCCTACGAGCAGTACTTC.

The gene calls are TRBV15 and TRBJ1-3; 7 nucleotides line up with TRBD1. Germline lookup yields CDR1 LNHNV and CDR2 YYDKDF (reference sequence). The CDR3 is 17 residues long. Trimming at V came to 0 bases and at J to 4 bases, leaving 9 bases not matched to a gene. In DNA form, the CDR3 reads TGTGCCACCAGCAGAGAAAAGACAGGGTTCGGAGGAAACACCATATATTTT. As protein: CATSREKTGFGGNTIYF.

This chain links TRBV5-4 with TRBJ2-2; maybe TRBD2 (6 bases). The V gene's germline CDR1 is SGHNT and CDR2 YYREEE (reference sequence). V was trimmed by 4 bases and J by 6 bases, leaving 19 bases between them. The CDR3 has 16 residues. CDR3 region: CASSRLGARGSGELFF. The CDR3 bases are TGTGCCAGCAGCCGGCTAGGCGCCCGGGGGTCCGGGGAGCTGTTTTTT.

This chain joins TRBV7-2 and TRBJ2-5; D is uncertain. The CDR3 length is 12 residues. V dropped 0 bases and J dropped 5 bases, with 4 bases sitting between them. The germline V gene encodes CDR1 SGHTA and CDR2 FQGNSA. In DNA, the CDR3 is TGTGCCAGCAGCTTAGCGCAGGAGACCCAGTACTTC. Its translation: CASSLAQETQYF.

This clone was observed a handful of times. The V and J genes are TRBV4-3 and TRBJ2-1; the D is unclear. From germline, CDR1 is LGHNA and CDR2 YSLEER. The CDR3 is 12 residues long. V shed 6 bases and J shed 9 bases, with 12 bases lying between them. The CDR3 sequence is CASSFESAEQFF. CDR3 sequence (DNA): TGCGCCAGCAGTTTCGAGAGCGCTGAGCAGTTCTTC.

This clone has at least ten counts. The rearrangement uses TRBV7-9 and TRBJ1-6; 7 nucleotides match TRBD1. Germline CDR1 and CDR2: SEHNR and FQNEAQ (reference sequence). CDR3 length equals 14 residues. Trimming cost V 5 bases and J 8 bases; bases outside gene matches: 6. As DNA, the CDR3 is TGTGCCAGCAGCCAGGGGGGTGGCGATTCACCCCTCCACTTT. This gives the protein CASSQGGGDSPLHF. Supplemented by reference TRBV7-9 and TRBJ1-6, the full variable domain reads DTGVSQNPRHKITKRGQNVTFRCDPISEHNRLYWYRQTLGQGPEFLTYFQNEAQLEKSRLLSDRFSAERPKGSFSTLEIQRTEQGDSAMYLCASSQGGGDSPLHFGNGTRLTVT.

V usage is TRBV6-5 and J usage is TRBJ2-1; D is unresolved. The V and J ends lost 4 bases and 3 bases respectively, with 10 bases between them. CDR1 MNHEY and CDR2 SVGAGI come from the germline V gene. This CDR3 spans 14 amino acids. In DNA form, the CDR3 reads TGTGCCAGCAGTTTAGACATTCTCTACAATGAGCAGTTCTTC. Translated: CASSLDILYNEQFF.

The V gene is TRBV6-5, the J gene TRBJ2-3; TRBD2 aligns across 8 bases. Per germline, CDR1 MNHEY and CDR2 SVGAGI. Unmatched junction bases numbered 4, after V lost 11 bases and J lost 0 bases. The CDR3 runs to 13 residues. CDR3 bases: TGTGCCGCTAGGACTAGCAGCACAGATACGCAGTATTTT. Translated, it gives CAARTSSTDTQYF.

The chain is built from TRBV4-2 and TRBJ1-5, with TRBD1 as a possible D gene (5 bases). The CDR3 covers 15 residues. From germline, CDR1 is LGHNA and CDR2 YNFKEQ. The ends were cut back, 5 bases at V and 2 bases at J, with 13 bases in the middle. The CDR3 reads CASSDQGGGNQPQHF. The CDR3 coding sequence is TGTGCCAGCAGCGATCAGGGTGGGGGCAATCAGCCCCAGCATTTT.

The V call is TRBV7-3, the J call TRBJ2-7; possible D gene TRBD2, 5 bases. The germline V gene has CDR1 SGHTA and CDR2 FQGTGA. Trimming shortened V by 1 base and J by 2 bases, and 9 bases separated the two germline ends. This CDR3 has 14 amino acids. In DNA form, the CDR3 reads TGTGCCAGCAGCTTAAAGCCGGGGACCTACGAGCAGTACTTC. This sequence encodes CASSLKPGTYEQYF. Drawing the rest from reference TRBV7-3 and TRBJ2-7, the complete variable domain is GAGVSQTPSNKVTEKGKYVELRCDPISGHTALYWYRQSLGQGPEFLIYFQGTGAADDSGLPNDRFFAVRPEGSVSTLKIQRTERGDSAVYLCASSLKPGTYEQYFGPGTRLTVT.

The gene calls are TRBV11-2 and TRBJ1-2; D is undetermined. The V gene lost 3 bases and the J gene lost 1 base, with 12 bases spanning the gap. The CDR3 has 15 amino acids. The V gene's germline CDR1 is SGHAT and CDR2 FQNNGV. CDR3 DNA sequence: TGTGCCAGCAGCTTCTCACCGAGAGATAACTATGGCTACACCTTC. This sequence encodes CASSFSPRDNYGYTF.

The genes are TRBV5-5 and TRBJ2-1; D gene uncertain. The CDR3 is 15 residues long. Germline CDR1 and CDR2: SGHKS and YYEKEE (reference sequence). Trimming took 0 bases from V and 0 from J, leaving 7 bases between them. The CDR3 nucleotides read TGTGCCAGCAGCTTGGGTGCAGGCTCCTACAATGAGCAGTTCTTC. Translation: CASSLGAGSYNEQFF.

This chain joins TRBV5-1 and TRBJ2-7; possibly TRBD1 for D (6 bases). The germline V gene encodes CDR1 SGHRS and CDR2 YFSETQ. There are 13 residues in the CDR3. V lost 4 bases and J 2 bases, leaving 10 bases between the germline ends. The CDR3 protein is CASSTDRTYEQYF. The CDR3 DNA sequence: TGCGCCAGCAGCACAGACAGGACCTACGAGCAGTACTTC.

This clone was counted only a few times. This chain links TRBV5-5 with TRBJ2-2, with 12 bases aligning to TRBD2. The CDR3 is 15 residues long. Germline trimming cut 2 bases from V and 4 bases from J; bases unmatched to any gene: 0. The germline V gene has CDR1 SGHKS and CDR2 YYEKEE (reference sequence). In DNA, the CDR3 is TGTGCCAGCAGCTTACTAGCGGGGGGCACCGGGGAGCTGTTTTTT. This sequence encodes CASSLLAGGTGELFF.

DNA of the CDR3: TGCGCCAGCAGCCAAGAATGGATTCACGGACTAGCGGGGGCCAACACAGATACGCAGTATTTT. Translation gives CASSQEWIHGLAGANTDTQYF. This rearrangement joins TRBV4-3 to TRBJ2-3; 13 nucleotides agree with TRBD2. Germline V gives CDR1 LGHNA, CDR2 YSLEER. The V and J ends lost 0 bases and 2 bases, in that order; junction bases with no gene match: 14. The CDR3 runs 21 residues.

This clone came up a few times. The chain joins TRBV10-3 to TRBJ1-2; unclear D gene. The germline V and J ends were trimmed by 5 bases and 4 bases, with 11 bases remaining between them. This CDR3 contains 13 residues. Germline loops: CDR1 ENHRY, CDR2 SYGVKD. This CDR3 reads CAISNTTSYGYTF. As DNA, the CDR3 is TGTGCCATCAGTAACACGACTAGCTATGGCTACACCTTC.

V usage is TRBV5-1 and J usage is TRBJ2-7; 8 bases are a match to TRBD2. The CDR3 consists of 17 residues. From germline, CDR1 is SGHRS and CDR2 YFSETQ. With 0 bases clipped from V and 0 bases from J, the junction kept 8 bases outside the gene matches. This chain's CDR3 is CASSLGSGGHSSYEQYF. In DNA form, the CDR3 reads TGCGCCAGCAGCTTGGGGAGCGGGGGCCATAGCTCCTACGAGCAGTACTTC.